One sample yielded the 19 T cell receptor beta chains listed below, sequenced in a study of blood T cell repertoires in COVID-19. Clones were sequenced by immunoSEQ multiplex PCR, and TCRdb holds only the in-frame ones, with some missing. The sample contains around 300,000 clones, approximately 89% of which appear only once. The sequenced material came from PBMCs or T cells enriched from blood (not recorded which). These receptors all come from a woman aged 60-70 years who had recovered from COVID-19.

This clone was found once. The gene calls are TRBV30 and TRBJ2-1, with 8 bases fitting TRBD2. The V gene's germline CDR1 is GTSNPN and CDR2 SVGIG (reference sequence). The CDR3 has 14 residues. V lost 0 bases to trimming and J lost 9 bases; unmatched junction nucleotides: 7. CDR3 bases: TGTGCCTGGAGTGTACGGCTAGCGGGTGGTGAGCAGTTCTTC. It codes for CAWSVRLAGGEQFF.

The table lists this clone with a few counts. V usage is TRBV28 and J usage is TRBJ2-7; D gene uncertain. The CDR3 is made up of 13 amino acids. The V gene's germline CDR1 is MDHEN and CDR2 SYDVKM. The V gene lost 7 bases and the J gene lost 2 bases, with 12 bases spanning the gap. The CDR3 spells CASNWARAYEQYF. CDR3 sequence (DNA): TGTGCCAGCAATTGGGCCAGAGCCTACGAGCAGTACTTC.

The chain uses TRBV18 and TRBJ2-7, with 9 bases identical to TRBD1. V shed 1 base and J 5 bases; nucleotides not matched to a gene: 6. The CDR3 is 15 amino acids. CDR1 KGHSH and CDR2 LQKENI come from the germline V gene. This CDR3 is CASSPRTGEGDEQYF. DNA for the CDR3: TGTGCCAGCTCACCACGGACAGGGGAAGGAGACGAGCAGTACTTC.

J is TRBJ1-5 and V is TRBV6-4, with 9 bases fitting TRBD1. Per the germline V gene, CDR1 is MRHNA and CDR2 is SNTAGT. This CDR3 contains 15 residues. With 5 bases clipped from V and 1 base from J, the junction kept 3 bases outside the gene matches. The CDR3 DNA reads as TGTGCCAGCAGTCGACAGGGGGGGAGCAATCAGCCCCAGCATTTT. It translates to CASSRQGGSNQPQHF.

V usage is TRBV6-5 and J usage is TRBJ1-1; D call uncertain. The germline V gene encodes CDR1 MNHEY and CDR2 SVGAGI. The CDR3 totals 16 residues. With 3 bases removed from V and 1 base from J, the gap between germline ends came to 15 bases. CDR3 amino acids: CASSYYPQGGNTEAFF. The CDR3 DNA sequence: TGTGCCAGCAGTTATTACCCCCAAGGAGGGAACACTGAAGCTTTCTTT.

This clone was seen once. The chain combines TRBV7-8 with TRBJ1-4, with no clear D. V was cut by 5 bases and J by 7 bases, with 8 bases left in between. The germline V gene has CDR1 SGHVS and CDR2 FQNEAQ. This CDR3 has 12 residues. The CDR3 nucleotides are TGTGCCAGCAGCGCTTCGGGTGAAAAACTGTTTTTT. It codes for CASSASGEKLFF.

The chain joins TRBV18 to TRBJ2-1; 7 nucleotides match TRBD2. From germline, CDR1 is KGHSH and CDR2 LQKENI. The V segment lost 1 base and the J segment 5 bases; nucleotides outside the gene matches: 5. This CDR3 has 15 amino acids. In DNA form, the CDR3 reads TGTGCCAGCTCACCACAAACGGGGGGAGACAATGAGCAGTTCTTC. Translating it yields CASSPQTGGDNEQFF.

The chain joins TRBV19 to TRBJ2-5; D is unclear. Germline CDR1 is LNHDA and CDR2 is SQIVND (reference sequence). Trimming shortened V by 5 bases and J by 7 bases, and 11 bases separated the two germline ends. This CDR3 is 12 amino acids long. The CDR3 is CASSPQGGTQYF. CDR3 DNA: TGTGCCAGTAGTCCCCAAGGCGGGACCCAGTACTTC.

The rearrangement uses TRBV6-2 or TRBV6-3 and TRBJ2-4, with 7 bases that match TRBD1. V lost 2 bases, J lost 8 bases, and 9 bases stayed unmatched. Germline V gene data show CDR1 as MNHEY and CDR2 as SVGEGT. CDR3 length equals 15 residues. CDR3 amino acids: CASSYEGGTGYIQYF. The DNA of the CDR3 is TGTGCCAGCAGTTACGAAGGGGGCACGGGGTACATTCAGTACTTC.

DNA for the CDR3: TGTGCCAGCAGCAAGACTAGCGGGAGTGGTGGGGCCAACGTCCTGACTTTC. This codes for CASSKTSGSGGANVLTF. The V and J genes are TRBV6-4 and TRBJ2-6; 12 nucleotides line up with TRBD2. The germline V gene has CDR1 MRHNA and CDR2 SNTAGT. J gave up 3 bases and V 6 bases, and 6 bases lay outside the gene matches. This CDR3 spans 17 amino acids.

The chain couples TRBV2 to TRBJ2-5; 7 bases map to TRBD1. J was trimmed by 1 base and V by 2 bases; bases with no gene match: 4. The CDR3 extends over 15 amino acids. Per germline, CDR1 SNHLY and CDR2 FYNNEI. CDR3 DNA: TGTGCCAGCAGTGAACGGGACAGCTCCCAAGAGACCCAGTACTTC. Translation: CASSERDSSQETQYF.

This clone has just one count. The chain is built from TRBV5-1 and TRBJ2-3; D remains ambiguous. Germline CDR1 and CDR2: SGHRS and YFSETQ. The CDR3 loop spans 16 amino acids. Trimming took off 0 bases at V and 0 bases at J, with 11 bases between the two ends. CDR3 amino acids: CASSLGSVASTDTQYF. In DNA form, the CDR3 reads TGCGCCAGCAGCTTGGGGTCTGTGGCCAGCACAGATACGCAGTATTTT.

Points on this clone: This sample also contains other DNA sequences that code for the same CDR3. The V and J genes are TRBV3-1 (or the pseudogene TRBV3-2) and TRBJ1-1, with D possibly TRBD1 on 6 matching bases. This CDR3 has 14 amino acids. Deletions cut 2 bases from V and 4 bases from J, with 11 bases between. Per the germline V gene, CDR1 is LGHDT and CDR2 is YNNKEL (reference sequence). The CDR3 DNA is TGTGCCAGCAGCCAACAACAGGGCGGCACTGAAGCTTTCTTT. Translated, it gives CASSQQQGGTEAFF.

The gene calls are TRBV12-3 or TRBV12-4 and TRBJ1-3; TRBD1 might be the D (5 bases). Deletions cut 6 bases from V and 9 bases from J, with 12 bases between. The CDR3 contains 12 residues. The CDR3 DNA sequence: TGTGCCAGCAGAGTCCCCGGGGGCACCATATATTTT. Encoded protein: CASRVPGGTIYF.

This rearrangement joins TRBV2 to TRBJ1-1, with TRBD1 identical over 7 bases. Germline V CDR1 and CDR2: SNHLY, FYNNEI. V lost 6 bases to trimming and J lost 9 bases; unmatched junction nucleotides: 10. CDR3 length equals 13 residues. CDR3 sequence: CASRNRGVTQAFF. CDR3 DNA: TGTGCCAGCAGGAACAGGGGAGTAACTCAAGCTTTCTTT.

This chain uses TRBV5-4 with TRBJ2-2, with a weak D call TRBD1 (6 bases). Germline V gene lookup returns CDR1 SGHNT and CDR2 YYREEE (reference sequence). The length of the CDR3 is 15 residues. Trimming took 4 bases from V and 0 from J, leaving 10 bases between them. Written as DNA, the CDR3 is TGTGCCAGCAGCCCCCGGACAGCGAACACCGGGGAGCTGTTTTTT. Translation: CASSPRTANTGELFF.

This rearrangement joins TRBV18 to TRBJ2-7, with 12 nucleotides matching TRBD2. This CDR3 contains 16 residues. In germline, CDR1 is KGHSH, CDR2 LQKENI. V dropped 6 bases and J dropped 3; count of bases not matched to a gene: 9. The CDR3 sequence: CASSSSGGAEIYEQYF. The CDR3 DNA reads TGTGCCAGCTCTTCTAGCGGGGGGGCCGAAATCTACGAGCAGTACTTC.

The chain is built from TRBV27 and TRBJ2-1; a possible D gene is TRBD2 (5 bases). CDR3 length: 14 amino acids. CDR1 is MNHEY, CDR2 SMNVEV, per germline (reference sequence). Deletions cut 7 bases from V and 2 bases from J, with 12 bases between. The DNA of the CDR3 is TGTGCCAGCACCTGGACTTTCCCCTACAATGAGCAGTTCTTC. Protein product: CASTWTFPYNEQFF.

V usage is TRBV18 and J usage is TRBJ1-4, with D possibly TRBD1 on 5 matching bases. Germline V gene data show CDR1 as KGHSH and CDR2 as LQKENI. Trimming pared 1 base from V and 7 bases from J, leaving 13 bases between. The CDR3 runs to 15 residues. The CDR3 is CASSPLKGVGEKLFF. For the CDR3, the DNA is TGTGCCAGCTCACCACTAAAAGGGGTGGGTGAAAAACTGTTTTTT.